These T cell receptor beta chains were read from a single sample in a study of blood T cell repertoires in COVID-19. Assay: immunoSEQ multiplex PCR; the TCRdb copy retains only in-frame clones and omits some. The repertoire consists of 53,000 or so clones, with about 77% occurring once and the leading ten covering roughly 45%. The sequencing input was peripheral blood. Receptors were obtained from a man between 65 and 85 years old with active or convalescent COVID-19. Both conserved end residues are part of each CDR3. The D gene is left open where the match is weak. The listing skips clone size in some rows; elsewhere it reads once, few, many or a size class.

v_gene: TRBV7-2
d_gene: NA
j_gene: TRBJ1-6
abundance: NA
CDR3aa: CASSLGRRGDSPLHF
CDR3nt: TGTGCCAGCAGCTTGGGCCGGAGGGGAGATTCACCCCTCCACTTT

v_gene: TRBV12-3/TRBV12-4
d_gene: NA
j_gene: TRBJ1-2
abundance: NA
CDR3aa: CASSPRTAYGYTF
CDR3nt: TGTGCCAGCAGTCCCCGGACAGCCTATGGCTACACCTTC

v_gene: TRBV30
d_gene: NA
j_gene: TRBJ1-4
abundance: NA
CDR3aa: CAWKQGPNEKLFF
CDR3nt: TGTGCCTGGAAACAGGGCCCTAATGAAAAACTGTTTTTT

v_gene: TRBV2
d_gene: NA
j_gene: TRBJ2-4
abundance: NA
CDR3aa: CASSEGRLAKNIQYF
CDR3nt: TGTGCCAGCAGTGAAGGGAGACTAGCCAAAAACATTCAGTACTTC

v_gene: TRBV7-2
d_gene: TRBD2
j_gene: TRBJ2-1
abundance: NA
CDR3aa: CASSLSPAGPGGQFF
CDR3nt: TGTGCCAGCAGCTTAAGTCCAGCGGGGCCTGGCGGGCAGTTCTTC

v_gene: TRBV15
d_gene: NA
j_gene: TRBJ2-1
abundance: NA
CDR3aa: CATSRQGGFNEQFF
CDR3nt: TGTGCCACCAGCAGACAGGGGGGTTTCAATGAGCAGTTCTTC

v_gene: TRBV9
d_gene: NA
j_gene: TRBJ2-5
abundance: NA
CDR3aa: CASSRGETQYF
CDR3nt: TGTGCCAGCAGCAGAGGGGAGACCCAGTACTTC

v_gene: TRBV9
d_gene: TRBD2
j_gene: TRBJ2-1
abundance: NA
CDR3aa: CASSPRTSGARGDEQFF
CDR3nt: TGTGCCAGCAGCCCTCGGACTAGCGGGGCCCGGGGGGATGAGCAGTTCTTC

v_gene: TRBV11-2
d_gene: NA
j_gene: TRBJ2-2
abundance: NA
CDR3aa: CASSFTHVVGGATGELFF
CDR3nt: TGTGCCAGCAGCTTCACCCATGTGGTGGGGGGGGCCACCGGGGAGCTGTTTTTT

v_gene: TRBV7-2
d_gene: NA
j_gene: TRBJ2-7
abundance: NA
CDR3aa: CASSLDGWSSYEQYF
CDR3nt: TGTGCCAGCAGCTTAGACGGGTGGAGCTCCTACGAGCAGTACTTC

v_gene: TRBV28
d_gene: TRBD1
j_gene: TRBJ1-1
abundance: NA
CDR3aa: CASSLGQGEDTEAFF
CDR3nt: TGTGCCAGCAGTTTAGGTCAGGGGGAGGACACTGAAGCTTTCTTT

v_gene: TRBV30
d_gene: TRBD2
j_gene: TRBJ2-1
abundance: large
CDR3aa: CAWSPNSGRDDNEQFF
CDR3nt: TGTGCCTGGAGTCCGAATAGCGGGAGGGATGACAATGAGCAGTTCTTC

v_gene: TRBV5-4
d_gene: TRBD1
j_gene: TRBJ2-1
abundance: NA
CDR3aa: CASSFSQGAREQFF
CDR3nt: TGTGCCAGCAGCTTTTCCCAGGGGGCTAGGGAGCAGTTCTTC

v_gene: TRBV21-1
d_gene: NA
j_gene: TRBJ2-3
abundance: NA
CDR3aa: CASSEGRERGDTQYF
CDR3nt: TGTGCCAGCAGCGAGGGGCGGGAGAGGGGAGATACGCAGTATTTT

v_gene: TRBV3-1/TRBV3-2
d_gene: NA
j_gene: TRBJ1-5
abundance: few
CDR3aa: CASSLRGRNQPQHF
CDR3nt: TGTGCCAGCAGCCTGAGAGGGCGGAATCAGCCCCAGCATTTT

v_gene: TRBV18
d_gene: NA
j_gene: TRBJ1-1
abundance: NA
CDR3aa: CASSPHPLEGGNTEAFF
CDR3nt: TGTGCCAGCTCACCCCACCCATTGGAGGGCGGAAACACTGAAGCTTTCTTT

v_gene: TRBV28
d_gene: NA
j_gene: TRBJ1-6
abundance: NA
CDR3aa: CASRPGHSASPLHF
CDR3nt: TGTGCCAGCAGGCCGGGACATTCGGCCTCACCCCTCCACTTT

v_gene: TRBV12-3/TRBV12-4
d_gene: NA
j_gene: TRBJ1-1
abundance: NA
CDR3aa: CASSSRAEAFF
CDR3nt: TGTGCCAGCAGTTCCCGGGCTGAAGCTTTCTTT

v_gene: TRBV19
d_gene: NA
j_gene: TRBJ1-5
abundance: NA
CDR3aa: CASSEGGNQPQHF
CDR3nt: TGTGCCAGTTCCGAGGGAGGCAATCAGCCCCAGCATTTT

v_gene: TRBV5-1
d_gene: NA
j_gene: TRBJ1-5
abundance: NA
CDR3aa: CASSSSGGRNQPQHF
CDR3nt: TGCGCCAGCAGCTCCTCTGGAGGGCGCAATCAGCCCCAGCATTTT

v_gene: TRBV5-1
d_gene: NA
j_gene: TRBJ1-3
abundance: NA
CDR3aa: CASRRTDSGNTIYF
CDR3nt: TGCGCCAGCCGAAGAACAGACTCTGGAAACACCATATATTTT

v_gene: TRBV29-1
d_gene: NA
j_gene: TRBJ2-3
abundance: NA
CDR3aa: CGVSREEDTQYF
CDR3nt: TGCGGCGTAAGCAGGGAGGAAGATACGCAGTATTTT

v_gene: TRBV27
d_gene: TRBD2
j_gene: TRBJ2-1
abundance: few
CDR3aa: CASSLGLANEQFF
CDR3nt: TGTGCCAGCAGTTTGGGACTAGCGAATGAGCAGTTCTTC

v_gene: TRBV4-3
d_gene: TRBD1
j_gene: TRBJ1-4
abundance: NA
CDR3aa: CASSQDSGGHEKLFF
CDR3nt: TGCGCCAGCAGCCAAGACTCAGGGGGCCATGAAAAACTGTTTTTT

v_gene: TRBV7-2
d_gene: TRBD1
j_gene: TRBJ1-5
abundance: NA
CDR3aa: CASSLNPRGLDNQPQHF
CDR3nt: TGTGCCAGCAGCTTAAACCCCAGGGGGCTTGACAATCAGCCCCAGCATTTT

v_gene: TRBV30
d_gene: TRBD2
j_gene: TRBJ2-1
abundance: few
CDR3aa: CAWSPLGAGGLNEQFF
CDR3nt: TGTGCCTGGAGTCCCCTAGGAGCGGGAGGGCTCAATGAGCAGTTCTTC

v_gene: TRBV9
d_gene: NA
j_gene: TRBJ1-2
abundance: NA
CDR3aa: CASSPREGTLARGYTF
CDR3nt: TGTGCCAGCAGCCCAAGGGAGGGGACTTTAGCTCGCGGCTACACCTTC

v_gene: TRBV5-1
d_gene: TRBD1
j_gene: TRBJ1-2
abundance: NA
CDR3aa: CASSLGVTGNYGYTF
CDR3nt: TGCGCCAGCAGCTTGGGAGTGACAGGGAACTATGGCTACACCTTC

v_gene: TRBV6-2/TRBV6-3
d_gene: NA
j_gene: TRBJ2-5
abundance: NA
CDR3aa: CASSPGEYETQYF
CDR3nt: TGTGCCAGCAGTCCCGGGGAATACGAGACCCAGTACTTC

v_gene: TRBV28
d_gene: TRBD1
j_gene: TRBJ1-3
abundance: once
CDR3aa: CAIPDRSGNTIYF
CDR3nt: TGTGCCATCCCGGACAGGTCTGGAAACACCATATATTTT

v_gene: TRBV25-1
d_gene: NA
j_gene: TRBJ1-1
abundance: NA
CDR3aa: CASSEQGRHTEAFF
CDR3nt: TGTGCCAGCAGTGAGCAGGGGCGGCACACTGAAGCTTTCTTT

v_gene: TRBV5-5
d_gene: NA
j_gene: TRBJ1-1
abundance: NA
CDR3aa: CASIPGLGLGTEAFF
CDR3nt: TGTGCCAGCATCCCTGGTTTGGGCTTAGGTACTGAAGCTTTCTTT

v_gene: TRBV5-4
d_gene: NA
j_gene: TRBJ1-2
abundance: NA
CDR3aa: CASSLDRNYGYTF
CDR3nt: TGTGCCAGCAGCTTAGACAGGAACTATGGCTACACCTTC

v_gene: TRBV14
d_gene: TRBD1
j_gene: TRBJ2-3
abundance: NA
CDR3aa: CASSRNRGSTDTQYF
CDR3nt: TGTGCCAGCAGCCGCAACAGGGGAAGCACAGATACGCAGTATTTT

v_gene: TRBV5-8
d_gene: NA
j_gene: TRBJ1-1
abundance: NA
CDR3aa: CASSLGQGSTEAFF
CDR3nt: TGTGCCAGCAGCTTGGGCCAGGGGAGTACTGAAGCTTTCTTT

v_gene: TRBV7-3
d_gene: TRBD2
j_gene: TRBJ2-1
abundance: NA
CDR3aa: CASSAGLTGEQFF
CDR3nt: TGTGCCAGCAGCGCGGGACTAACCGGTGAGCAGTTCTTC

v_gene: TRBV30
d_gene: TRBD1
j_gene: TRBJ1-5
abundance: NA
CDR3aa: CAWGTGVRSQHF
CDR3nt: TGTGCCTGGGGGACAGGGGTTCGGTCCCAGCATTTT

v_gene: TRBV2
d_gene: NA
j_gene: TRBJ2-2
abundance: NA
CDR3aa: CASSRRGATGELFF
CDR3nt: TGTGCCAGCAGCCGTAGGGGTGCAACCGGGGAGCTGTTTTTT

v_gene: TRBV7-2
d_gene: NA
j_gene: TRBJ2-7
abundance: NA
CDR3aa: CASSLVWGTGAYEQYF
CDR3nt: TGTGCCAGCAGCTTAGTTTGGGGGACGGGGGCCTACGAGCAGTACTTC

v_gene: TRBV18
d_gene: NA
j_gene: TRBJ2-7
abundance: NA
CDR3aa: CASSQGTYEQYF
CDR3nt: TGTGCCAGCTCACAGGGGACCTACGAGCAGTACTTC

v_gene: TRBV3-1/TRBV3-2
d_gene: TRBD1
j_gene: TRBJ2-1
abundance: NA
CDR3aa: CASSRQGTNEQFF
CDR3nt: TGTGCCAGCAGCCGACAGGGTACCAATGAGCAGTTCTTC

v_gene: TRBV5-1
d_gene: TRBD1
j_gene: TRBJ1-6
abundance: NA
CDR3aa: CASSGTGGVGSPLHF
CDR3nt: TGCGCCAGCAGCGGAACAGGGGGCGTAGGTTCACCCCTCCACTTT

v_gene: TRBV11-2
d_gene: TRBD2
j_gene: TRBJ2-1
abundance: once
CDR3aa: CASSQGLASYNEQFF
CDR3nt: TGTGCCAGCAGCCAAGGACTAGCGTCCTACAATGAGCAGTTCTTC

v_gene: TRBV7-3
d_gene: TRBD1
j_gene: TRBJ2-7
abundance: NA
CDR3aa: CASSLTGQGAEQYF
CDR3nt: TGTGCCAGCAGCTTAACGGGACAGGGGGCCGAGCAGTACTTC

v_gene: TRBV24-1
d_gene: NA
j_gene: TRBJ1-1
abundance: NA
CDR3aa: CATSGANYTEAFF
CDR3nt: TGTGCCACTTCAGGGGCAAATTACACTGAAGCTTTCTTT

v_gene: TRBV6-5
d_gene: TRBD1
j_gene: TRBJ2-1
abundance: once
CDR3aa: CASSYSNRGVHNEQFF
CDR3nt: TGTGCCAGCAGTTACTCAAACAGGGGGGTGCACAATGAGCAGTTCTTC

v_gene: TRBV4-2
d_gene: NA
j_gene: TRBJ1-2
abundance: NA
CDR3aa: CASSQDQGEANYGYTF
CDR3nt: TGTGCCAGCAGCCAAGATCAGGGCGAGGCTAACTATGGCTACACCTTC

v_gene: TRBV28
d_gene: TRBD2
j_gene: TRBJ2-1
abundance: NA
CDR3aa: CASSPWTSGHYNEQFF
CDR3nt: TGTGCCAGCAGTCCATGGACTAGCGGCCATTACAATGAGCAGTTCTTC

v_gene: TRBV29-1
d_gene: NA
j_gene: TRBJ2-5
abundance: NA
CDR3aa: CSVERGETQYF
CDR3nt: TGCAGCGTTGAAAGAGGAGAGACCCAGTACTTC

v_gene: TRBV4-1
d_gene: NA
j_gene: TRBJ1-4
abundance: NA
CDR3aa: CANTPRGGDGNEKLFF
CDR3nt: TGCGCCAATACGCCTCGGGGGGGCGACGGTAATGAAAAACTGTTTTTT

v_gene: TRBV28
d_gene: TRBD1
j_gene: TRBJ2-7
abundance: NA
CDR3aa: CASSLPLRQGAGLQYF
CDR3nt: TGTGCCAGCAGTTTACCCTTGAGACAGGGGGCTGGGTTGCAGTACTTC

v_gene: TRBV20-1
d_gene: NA
j_gene: TRBJ1-1
abundance: NA
CDR3aa: CSAWQGPEAFF
CDR3nt: TGCAGTGCGTGGCAGGGTCCTGAAGCTTTCTTT

v_gene: TRBV7-3
d_gene: NA
j_gene: TRBJ2-4
abundance: NA
CDR3aa: CASSLSTGIQYF
CDR3nt: TGTGCCAGCAGCTTAAGCACCGGCATTCAGTACTTC

v_gene: TRBV7-9
d_gene: NA
j_gene: TRBJ1-2
abundance: NA
CDR3aa: CASSLSGTYGYTF
CDR3nt: TGTGCCAGCAGCTTGAGCGGGACCTATGGCTACACCTTC

v_gene: TRBV7-2
d_gene: TRBD1
j_gene: TRBJ1-1
abundance: NA
CDR3aa: CASSLSYRDRGFERTEAFF
CDR3nt: TGTGCCAGCAGCTTATCGTACCGGGACAGGGGATTCGAGCGGACTGAAGCTTTCTTT